This T cell receptor beta chain was identified in a study of T cell responses to AZD1222 COVID-19 vaccine. Here immunoSEQ multiplex PCR was the method, and the copy in TCRdb shows in-frame clones only, minus some. The sample holds some 120,000 clones; around nine tenths are singletons and the top ten take around 1.5%. Regarding this clone: The antigen is undetermined.

Whole-study results and caveats: Two doses of AZD1222 preceded a rise in Spike-specific TCR breadth and depth. In a largely white British group with more females than males, clonal diversity was possibly underestimated. Across the whole spike, CD4 TCRs peaked at regions 160-218 and 743-854.

Pooling covered second doses at about 4 or about 12 weeks. V dropped 3 bases and J dropped 6; count of bases not matched to a gene: 8. The CDR3 is 15 amino acids. Germline V CDR1 and CDR2: MDHEN, SYDVKM. Sequencing was performed on peripheral blood, taken 28 days after the second AZD1222 dose. The rearrangement joins TRBV28 to TRBJ2-1, with 7 bases fitting TRBD2. This receptor was obtained from an adult who received the AZD1222 COVID-19 vaccine. CDR3 protein: CASSFRSGTANEQFF. In DNA form, the CDR3 reads TGTGCCAGCAGTTTCAGAAGCGGGACTGCCAATGAGCAGTTCTTC.